Given below is one TCR beta chain in context. V was shortened by 5 bases and J by 1 base, with 12 bases between the two germline ends. Germline CDR1 reads SGHAT; CDR2 reads FQNNGV. This CDR3 has 16 amino acids. The data stem from a study of early T cells in non-severe SARS-CoV-2 infection. Each CDR3 protein is one row after TCRdb ran MiXCR on the 5' RACE reads. This table holds about 69,000 distinct CDR3 sequences, roughly an eighth found once. The TCR sequence derives from an adult who was a healthcare worker with PCR-confirmed SARS-CoV-2 infection or an uninfected control (not recorded which). Sequencing used whole blood, obtained at baseline. This sequence joins TRBV11-2 and TRBJ2-6; D is ambiguous. The DNA of the CDR3 is TGTGCCAGCAGCCAATTGTCGGGTTCTGGGGCCAACGTCCTGACTTTC. This codes for CASSQLSGSGANVLTF. The variable domain in full, completed from reference TRBV11-2 and TRBJ2-6, reads EAGVAQSPRYKIIEKRQSVAFWCNPISGHATLYWYQQILGQGPKLLIQFQNNGVVDDSQLPKDRFSAERLKGVDSTLKIQPAKLEDSAVYLCASSQLSGSGANVLTFGAGSRLTVL.